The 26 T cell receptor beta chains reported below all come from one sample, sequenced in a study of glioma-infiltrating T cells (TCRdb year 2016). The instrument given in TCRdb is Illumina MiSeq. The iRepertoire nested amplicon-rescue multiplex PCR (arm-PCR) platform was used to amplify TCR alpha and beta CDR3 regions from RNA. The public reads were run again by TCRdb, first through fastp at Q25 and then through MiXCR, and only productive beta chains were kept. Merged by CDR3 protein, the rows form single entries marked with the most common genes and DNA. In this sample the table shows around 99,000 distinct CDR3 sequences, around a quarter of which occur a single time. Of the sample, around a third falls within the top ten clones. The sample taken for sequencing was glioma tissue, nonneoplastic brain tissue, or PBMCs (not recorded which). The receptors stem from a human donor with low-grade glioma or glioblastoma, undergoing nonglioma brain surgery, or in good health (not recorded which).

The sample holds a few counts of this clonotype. Here the CDR3 reads CASSLLAGVNEQFF. CDR3 bases: TGTGCCAGCAGCTTACTAGCGGGAGTTAATGAGCAGTTCTTC. V usage is TRBV7-3 and J usage is TRBJ2-1; 10 bases line up with TRBD2. Germline loops: CDR1 SGHTA, CDR2 FQGTGA. The length of the CDR3 is 14 residues. V lost 2 bases, J lost 7 bases, and 2 bases stayed unmatched.

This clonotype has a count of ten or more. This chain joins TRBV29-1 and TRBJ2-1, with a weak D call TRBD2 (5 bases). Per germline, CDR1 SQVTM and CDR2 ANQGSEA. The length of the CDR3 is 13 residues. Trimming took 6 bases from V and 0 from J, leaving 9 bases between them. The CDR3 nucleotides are TGCAGCGTCCTGGGGAGCTCCTACAATGAGCAGTTCTTC. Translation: CSVLGSSYNEQFF.

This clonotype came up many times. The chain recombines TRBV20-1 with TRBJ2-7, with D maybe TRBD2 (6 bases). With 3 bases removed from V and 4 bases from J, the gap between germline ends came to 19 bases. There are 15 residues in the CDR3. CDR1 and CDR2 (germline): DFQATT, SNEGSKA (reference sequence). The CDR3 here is CSASPAGSLGYEQYF. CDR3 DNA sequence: TGCAGTGCTAGCCCCGCCGGGAGTTTAGGGTACGAGCAGTACTTC.

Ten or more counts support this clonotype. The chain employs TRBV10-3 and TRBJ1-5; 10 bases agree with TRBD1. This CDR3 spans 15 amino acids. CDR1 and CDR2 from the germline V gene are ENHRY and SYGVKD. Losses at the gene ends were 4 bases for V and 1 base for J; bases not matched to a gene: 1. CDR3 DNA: TGTGCCATCAGTGGGGACAGGGGCAGCAATCAGCCCCAGCATTTT. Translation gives CAISGDRGSNQPQHF.

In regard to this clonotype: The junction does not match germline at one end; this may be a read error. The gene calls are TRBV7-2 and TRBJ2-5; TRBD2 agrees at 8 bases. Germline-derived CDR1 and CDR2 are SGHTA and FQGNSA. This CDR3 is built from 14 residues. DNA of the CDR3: TGTGGCAGCAGCTCCCGGGGGGGCGGTCAGACCCAGTACTTC. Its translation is CGSSSRGGGQTQYF.

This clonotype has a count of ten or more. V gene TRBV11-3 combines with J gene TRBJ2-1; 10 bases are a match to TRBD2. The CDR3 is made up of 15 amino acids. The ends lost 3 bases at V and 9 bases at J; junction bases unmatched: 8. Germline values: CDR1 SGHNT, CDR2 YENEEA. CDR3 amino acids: CASSFGGSGRAEQFF. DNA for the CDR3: TGTGCCAGCAGCTTTGGTGGGAGCGGGAGGGCTGAGCAGTTCTTC.

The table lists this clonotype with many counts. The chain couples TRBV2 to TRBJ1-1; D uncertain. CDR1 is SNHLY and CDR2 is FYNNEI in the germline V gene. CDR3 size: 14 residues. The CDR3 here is CRSNSFFMNTEAFF. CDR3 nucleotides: TGTCGCTCTAACAGTTTTTTTATGAACACTGAAGCTTTCTTT. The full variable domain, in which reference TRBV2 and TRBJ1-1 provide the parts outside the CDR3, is EPEVTQTPSHQVTQMGQEVILRCVPISNHLYFYWYRQILGQKVEFLVSFYNNEISEKSEIFDDQFSVERPDGSNFTLKIRSTKLEDSAMYFCRSNSFFMNTEAFFGQGTRLTVV.

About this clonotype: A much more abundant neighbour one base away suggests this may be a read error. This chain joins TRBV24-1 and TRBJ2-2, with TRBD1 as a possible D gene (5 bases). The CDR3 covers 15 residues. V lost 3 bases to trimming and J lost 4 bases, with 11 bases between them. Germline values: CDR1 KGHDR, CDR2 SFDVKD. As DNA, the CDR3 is TGTGCCACCAGTGATCTCGCAGGGATCACCGGGGAGCTGTTTTTT. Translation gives CATSDLAGITGELFF.

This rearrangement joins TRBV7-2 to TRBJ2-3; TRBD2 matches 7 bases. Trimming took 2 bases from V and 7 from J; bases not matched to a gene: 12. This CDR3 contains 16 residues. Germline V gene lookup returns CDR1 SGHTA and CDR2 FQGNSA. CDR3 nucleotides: TGTGCCAGCAGCTTATCCGGGACTACGACTCGGCATACGCAGTATTTT. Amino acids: CASSLSGTTTRHTQYF.

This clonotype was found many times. CDR3 amino acids: CAWSVRENYGYTF. In nucleotides, the CDR3 is TGTGCCTGGAGTGTACGGGAAAACTATGGCTACACCTTC. The rearrangement uses TRBV30 and TRBJ1-2; the D is unclear. Trimming left V 0 bases short and J 2 bases short, with 7 bases between. The V gene's germline CDR1 is GTSNPN and CDR2 SVGIG (reference sequence). This CDR3 is built from 13 residues.

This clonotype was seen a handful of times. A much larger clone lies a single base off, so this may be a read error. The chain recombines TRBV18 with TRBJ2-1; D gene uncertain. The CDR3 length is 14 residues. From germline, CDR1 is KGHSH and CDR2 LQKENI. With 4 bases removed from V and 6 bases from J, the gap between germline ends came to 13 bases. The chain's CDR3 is CASSRATVSNEQFF. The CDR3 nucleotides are TGTGCCAGCTCACGAGCGACGGTTAGCAATGAGCAGTTCTTC. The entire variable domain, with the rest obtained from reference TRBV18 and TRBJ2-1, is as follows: NAGVMQNPRHLVRRRGQEARLRCSPMKGHSHVYWYRQLPEEGLKFMVYLQKENIIDESGMPKERFSAEFPKEGPSILRIQQVVRGDSAAYFCASSRATVSNEQFFGPGTRLTVL.

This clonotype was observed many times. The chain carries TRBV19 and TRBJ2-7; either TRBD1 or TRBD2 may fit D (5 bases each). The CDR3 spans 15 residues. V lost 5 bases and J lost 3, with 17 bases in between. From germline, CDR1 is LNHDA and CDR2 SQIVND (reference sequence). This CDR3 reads CASSAPGTSNYEQYF. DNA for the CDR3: TGTGCCAGTAGTGCTCCTGGGACCTCCAACTACGAGCAGTACTTC.

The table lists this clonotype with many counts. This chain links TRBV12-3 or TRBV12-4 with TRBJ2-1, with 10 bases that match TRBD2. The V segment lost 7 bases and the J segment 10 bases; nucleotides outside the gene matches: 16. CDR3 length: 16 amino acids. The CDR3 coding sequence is TGTGCCAGCAACATGGGGGCTAGCGGGAGAGTAGGGGAGCAGTTCTTC. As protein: CASNMGASGRVGEQFF.

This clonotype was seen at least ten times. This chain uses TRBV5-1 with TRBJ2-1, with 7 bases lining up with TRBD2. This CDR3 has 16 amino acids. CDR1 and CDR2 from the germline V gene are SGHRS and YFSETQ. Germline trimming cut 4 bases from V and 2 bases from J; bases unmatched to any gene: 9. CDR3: CASSPISGETYNEQFF. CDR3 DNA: TGCGCCAGCAGCCCCATAAGCGGGGAGACCTACAATGAGCAGTTCTTC.

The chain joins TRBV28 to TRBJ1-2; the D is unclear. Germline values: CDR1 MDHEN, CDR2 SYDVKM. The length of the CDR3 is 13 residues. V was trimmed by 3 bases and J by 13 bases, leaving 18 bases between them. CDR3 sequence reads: CASSFYRISFITF. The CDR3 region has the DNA TGTGCCAGCAGTTTTTATCGCATTTCTTTTATCACCTTC.

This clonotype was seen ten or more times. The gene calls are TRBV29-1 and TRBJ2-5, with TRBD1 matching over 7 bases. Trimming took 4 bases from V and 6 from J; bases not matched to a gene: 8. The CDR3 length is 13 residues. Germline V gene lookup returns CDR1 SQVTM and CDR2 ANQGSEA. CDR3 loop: CSVGRQGMKTQYF. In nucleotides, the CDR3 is TGCAGCGTTGGGCGACAGGGTATGAAGACCCAGTACTTC.

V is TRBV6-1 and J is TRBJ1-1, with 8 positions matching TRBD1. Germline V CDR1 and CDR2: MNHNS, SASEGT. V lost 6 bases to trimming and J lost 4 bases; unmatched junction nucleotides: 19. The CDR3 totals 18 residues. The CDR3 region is CASRPPGTGRALGTEAFF. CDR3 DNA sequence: TGTGCCAGCAGACCCCCCGGGACAGGAAGGGCCTTGGGCACTGAAGCTTTCTTT.

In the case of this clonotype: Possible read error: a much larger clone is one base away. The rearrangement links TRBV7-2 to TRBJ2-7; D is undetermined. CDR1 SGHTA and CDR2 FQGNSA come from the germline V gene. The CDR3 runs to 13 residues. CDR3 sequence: CASSLARPTEQCF. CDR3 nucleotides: TGTGCCAGCAGCTTAGCGCGTCCAACTGAGCAGTGCTTC.

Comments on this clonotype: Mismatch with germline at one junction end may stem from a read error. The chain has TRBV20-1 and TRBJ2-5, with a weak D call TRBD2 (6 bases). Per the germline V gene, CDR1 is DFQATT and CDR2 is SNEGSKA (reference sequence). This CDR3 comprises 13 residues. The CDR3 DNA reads TGCGGTGCTAGAGTCGCTAGCGTAGAGACCGAGTACTTC. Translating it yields CGARVASVETEYF.

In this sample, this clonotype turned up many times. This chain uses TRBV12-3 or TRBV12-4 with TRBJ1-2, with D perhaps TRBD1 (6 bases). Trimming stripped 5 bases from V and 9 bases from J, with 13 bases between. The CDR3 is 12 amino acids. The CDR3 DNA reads TGTGCCAGCAGTCCGCAGGGGACACGCTACACCTTC. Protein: CASSPQGTRYTF.

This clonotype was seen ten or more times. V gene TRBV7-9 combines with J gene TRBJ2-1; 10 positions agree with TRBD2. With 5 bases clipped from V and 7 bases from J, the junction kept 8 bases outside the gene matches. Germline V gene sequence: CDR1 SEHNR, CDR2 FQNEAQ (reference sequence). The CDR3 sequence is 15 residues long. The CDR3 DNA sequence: TGTGCCAGCAGCACAGCGGGAGGGCCAAGTAATGAGCAGTTCTTC. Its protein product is CASSTAGGPSNEQFF.

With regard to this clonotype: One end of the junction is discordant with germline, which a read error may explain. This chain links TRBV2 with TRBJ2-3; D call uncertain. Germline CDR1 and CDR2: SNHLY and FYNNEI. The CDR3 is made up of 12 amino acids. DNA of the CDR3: TGTGCTAGCAGTGAAGTCGCAGATATGCAGTATTTT. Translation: CASSEVADMQYF.

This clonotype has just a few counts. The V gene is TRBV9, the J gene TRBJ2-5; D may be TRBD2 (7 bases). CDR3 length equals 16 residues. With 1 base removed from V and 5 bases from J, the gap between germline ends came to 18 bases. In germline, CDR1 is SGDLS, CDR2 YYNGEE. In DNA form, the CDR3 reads TGTGCCAGCAGCGTACATGGCGGGGGCCGCCCCGAGACCCAGTACTTC. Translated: CASSVHGGGRPETQYF.

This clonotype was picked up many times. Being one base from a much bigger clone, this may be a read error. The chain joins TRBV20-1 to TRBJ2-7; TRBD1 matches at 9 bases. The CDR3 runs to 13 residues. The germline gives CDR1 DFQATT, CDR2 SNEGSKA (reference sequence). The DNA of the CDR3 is TGCAATGCTTTCCTCGGGACAGGGTTCGAGCAGTACTTC. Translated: CNAFLGTGFEQYF.

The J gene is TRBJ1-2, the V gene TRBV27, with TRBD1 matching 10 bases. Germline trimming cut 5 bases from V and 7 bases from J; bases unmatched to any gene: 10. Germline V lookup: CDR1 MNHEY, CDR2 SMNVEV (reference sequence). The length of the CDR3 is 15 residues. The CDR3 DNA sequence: TGTGCCAGCAGTACCCCGGGACAGGGGCGCTCTGGCTACACCTTC. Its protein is CASSTPGQGRSGYTF.

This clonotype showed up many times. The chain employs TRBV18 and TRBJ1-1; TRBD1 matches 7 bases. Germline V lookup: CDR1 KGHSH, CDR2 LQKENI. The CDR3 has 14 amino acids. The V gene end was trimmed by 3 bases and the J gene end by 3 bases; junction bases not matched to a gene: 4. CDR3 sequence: CASSPRQGDTEAFF. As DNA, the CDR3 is TGTGCCAGCTCACCTAGACAGGGAGACACTGAAGCTTTCTTT. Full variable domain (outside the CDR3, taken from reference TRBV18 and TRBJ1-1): NAGVMQNPRHLVRRRGQEARLRCSPMKGHSHVYWYRQLPEEGLKFMVYLQKENIIDESGMPKERFSAEFPKEGPSILRIQQVVRGDSAAYFCASSPRQGDTEAFFGQGTRLTVV.